Reported below is one T cell receptor beta chain. The data derive from a study of regulatory T cells in long-lasting Graves disease. Time point here: persistent/refractory GD, antithyroid drugs over 5 years with positive TRAb. Extracted RNA from PBMCs served as the source of the TCR library. Diagnoses of Graves' disease were made by American Thyroid Association guidelines. For TCR beta, libraries came from iRepertoire HTBI primers and Arm-PCR of CDR3 regions. In the original processing: Identified segments across samples numbered about 56 TRBV and about 15 TRBJ. One entry per CDR3 protein, called by TCRdb with MiXCR from the multiplex PCR reads. TCRdb, rather than the study authors, made the V and J calls. The sample lists 300,000 to 400,000 distinct CDR3 sequences; about 20% were seen once. The CDR3 has 15 residues. V lost 0 bases, J lost 0 bases, and 8 bases lay in between. Germline V CDR1 and CDR2: LNHNV, YYDKDF (reference sequence).

This receptor was identified in a female donor with Graves disease. The source material was peripheral blood mononuclear cells (PBMCs), sampled when the disease was refractory, from a patient treated with antithyroid drugs. This chain connects TRBV15 to TRBJ1-1; no firm D call. The CDR3: CATSRDRVLNTEAFF. CDR3 coding DNA: TGTGCCACCAGCAGAGATAGGGTCCTGAACACTGAAGCTTTCTTT.